These 13 T cell receptor beta chains came from one sample sequenced in a study of blood T cell repertoires in COVID-19. TCRdb's table, derived via immunoSEQ multiplex PCR, lists solely in-frame clones and lacks some. The data show roughly 300,000 clones, around 87% seen once. Sequencing was carried out using peripheral blood. These receptors were obtained from a woman aged 50 to 60 who had recovered from COVID-19.

The chain combines TRBV28 with TRBJ1-1; D not resolved. Trimming took 2 bases from V and 3 from J, leaving 4 bases between them. CDR1 and CDR2 (germline): MDHEN, SYDVKM. The CDR3 has 12 residues. The CDR3 DNA reads TGTGCCAGCAGTTTAACTTACACTGAAGCTTTCTTT. Protein product: CASSLTYTEAFF.

This rearrangement joins TRBV28 to TRBJ2-5, with D perhaps TRBD2 (6 bases). Per germline, CDR1 MDHEN and CDR2 SYDVKM. There are 15 residues in the CDR3. Trimming left V 6 bases short and J 5 bases short, with 19 bases between. The CDR3 spells CASRPYQRAWETQYF. The CDR3 DNA reads as TGTGCCAGCAGGCCCTACCAGCGGGCCTGGGAGACCCAGTACTTC.

The chain is built from TRBV6-1 and TRBJ2-5; the D is unclear. Germline V gene sequence: CDR1 MNHNS, CDR2 SASEGT. V lost 2 bases and J lost 5, with 9 bases in between. This CDR3 spans 13 amino acids. The DNA for the CDR3 is TGTGCCAGCAGTGAAAGTCCGGTCGAGACCCAGTACTTC. Amino acid sequence: CASSESPVETQYF.

The V gene is TRBV4-1, the J gene TRBJ2-3; D is perhaps TRBD2 (6 bases). The CDR3 is 16 amino acids. CDR1 is MGHRA, CDR2 YSYEKL, per germline. V was trimmed by 0 bases and J by 1 base, leaving 11 bases between them. CDR3 in amino acids: CASSQDRGSGTDTQYF. The DNA for the CDR3 is TGCGCCAGCAGCCAAGATCGGGGGAGTGGCACAGATACGCAGTATTTT.

The J gene is TRBJ2-5, the V gene TRBV15; D possibly corresponds to TRBD2 (6 bases). Per the germline V gene, CDR1 is LNHNV and CDR2 is YYDKDF (reference sequence). There are 16 residues in the CDR3. Trimming shortened V by 0 bases and J by 5 bases, and 16 bases separated the two germline ends. CDR3 in amino acids: CATSRDRPPRGETQYF. The DNA of the CDR3 is TGTGCCACCAGCAGAGATCGACCTCCCCGGGGGGAGACCCAGTACTTC.

This clone was seen only once. Here the CDR3 reads CASSSWTGASEKLFF. The CDR3 nucleotides are TGTGCCAGCAGCTCCTGGACAGGGGCGAGTGAAAAACTGTTTTTT. The chain combines TRBV7-8 with TRBJ1-4, with 9 positions matching TRBD1. J lost 7 bases, V lost 4 bases, and 7 bases had no gene match. The germline V gene encodes CDR1 SGHVS and CDR2 FQNEAQ. The CDR3 is 15 residues long.

This sequence joins TRBV6-2 or TRBV6-3 and TRBJ2-3; 12 bases fit TRBD2. The V gene's germline CDR1 is MNHEY and CDR2 SVGEGT. The CDR3 is made up of 14 amino acids. V gave up 6 bases and J gave up 5 bases; unmatched junction bases: 3. The CDR3: CASRPSGGEDTQYF. The CDR3 bases are TGTGCCAGCAGGCCTAGCGGGGGGGAAGATACGCAGTATTTT.

The sample holds a few counts of this clone. This chain uses TRBV27 with TRBJ2-7, with 8 positions matching TRBD1. The J segment lost 1 base and the V segment lost 8 bases, leaving 10 bases of the junction unmatched. The CDR3 extends over 15 amino acids. Germline CDR1 reads MNHEY; CDR2 reads SMNVEV (reference sequence). CDR3 region: CASGNRGALSYEQYF. DNA of the CDR3: TGTGCCAGCGGCAACAGGGGGGCCCTTTCCTACGAGCAGTACTTC.

Concerning this clone itself: Germline is not matched at one junction end, which may reflect a read error. The chain couples TRBV6-2 or TRBV6-3 to TRBJ1-2; the D gene is possibly TRBD1 (6 bases). There are 11 residues in the CDR3. Germline lookup yields CDR1 MNHEY and CDR2 SVGEGT. CDR3 in amino acids: CASSYQGPKDF. CDR3 coding DNA: TGTGCCAGCAGTTACCAGGGGCCGAAGGACTTC.

The chain carries TRBV7-8 and TRBJ2-2; no clear D gene. CDR1 SGHVS and CDR2 FQNEAQ come from the germline V gene. The CDR3 sequence is 16 residues long. The V end was cut by 3 bases, the J end by 1 base, with 12 bases between. The CDR3 DNA is TGTGCCAGCAGCTTTAAGAAGCCTTGGAACACCGGGGAGCTGTTTTTT. Translation gives CASSFKKPWNTGELFF. The whole variable domain, filled in from reference TRBV7-8 and TRBJ2-2, reads GAGVSQSPRYKVAKRGQDVALRCDPISGHVSLFWYQQALGQGPEFLTYFQNEAQLDKSGLPSDRFFAERPEGSVSTLKIQRTQQEDSAVYLCASSFKKPWNTGELFFGEGSRLTVL.

The chain has TRBV28 and TRBJ1-1; tentative D call: TRBD1 (5 bases). This CDR3 comprises 15 residues. Germline V CDR1 and CDR2: MDHEN, SYDVKM. V was cut by 1 base and J by 5 bases, with 14 bases left in between. CDR3 residues: CASSLSRGRGTEAFF. CDR3 DNA sequence: TGTGCCAGCAGTTTATCAAGAGGGCGGGGGACTGAAGCTTTCTTT. The full variable domain, completed using reference TRBV28 and TRBJ1-1, is DVKVTQSSRYLVKRTGEKVFLECVQDMDHENMFWYRQDPGLGLRLIYFSYDVKMKEKGDIPEGYSVSREKKERFSLILESASTNQTSMYLCASSLSRGRGTEAFFGQGTRLTVV.

The chain links TRBV5-1 to TRBJ1-6; a weak D match, TRBD1 (6 bases). CDR1 is SGHRS and CDR2 is YFSETQ in the germline V gene. Trimming pared 7 bases from V and 7 bases from J, leaving 18 bases between. The CDR3 has 15 residues. The CDR3 region has the DNA TGCGCCAGCCCTGCACCTACAGGGTGGAATTCACCCCTCCACTTT. Translating it yields CASPAPTGWNSPLHF.

The chain carries TRBV19 and TRBJ2-7, with TRBD2 matching 8 bases. The CDR3 has 14 amino acids. Germline CDR1 and CDR2: LNHDA and SQIVND (reference sequence). Losses at the gene ends were 7 bases for V and 2 bases for J; bases not matched to a gene: 7. As DNA, the CDR3 is TGTGCCAGTAACCCGGGGGGGCTCGCCTACGAGCAGTACTTC. Its protein is CASNPGGLAYEQYF.